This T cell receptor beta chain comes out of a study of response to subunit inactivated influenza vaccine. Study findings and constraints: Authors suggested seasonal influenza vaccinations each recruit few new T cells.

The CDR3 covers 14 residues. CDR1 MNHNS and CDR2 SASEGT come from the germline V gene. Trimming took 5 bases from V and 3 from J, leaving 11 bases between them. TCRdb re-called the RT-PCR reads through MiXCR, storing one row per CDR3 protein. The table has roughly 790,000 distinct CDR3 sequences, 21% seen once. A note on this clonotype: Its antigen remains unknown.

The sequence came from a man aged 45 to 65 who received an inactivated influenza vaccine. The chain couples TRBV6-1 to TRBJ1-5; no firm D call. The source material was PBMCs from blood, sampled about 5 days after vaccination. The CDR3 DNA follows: TGTGCCAGCAGTACCCCGGGGTACAATCAGCCCCAGCATTTT. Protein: CASSTPGYNQPQHF.